A selection of T cell receptor beta chains follows, all from one sample in a study of CD8 T cells in Susac syndrome. TCRdb re-called the immunoSEQ multiplex PCR reads through MiXCR, storing one row per CDR3 protein. The table includes 70,000 to 95,000 distinct CDR3 sequences, 90% to 95% detected once. Sequenced sample: CD8+ T cells from PBMCs. The source is a human donor with Susac syndrome. The CDR3 runs from the conserved cysteine through the conserved F or W. The D gene is left open where the match is weak. The size entry is marked missing in some rows and otherwise reads once, few, many or a size class.

clone_size	v_call	d_call	j_call	cdr3_nt	cdr3_aa
NA	TRBV25-1	TRBD1	TRBJ1-2	TGTGCCAGTGAGGGACAGCAAGACTATGGCTACACCTTC	CASEGQQDYGYTF
NA	TRBV4-3	TRBD2	TRBJ2-2	TGCGCCAGCAGCCAAGTCGGGGGGTACGACACCGGGGAGCTGTTTTTT	CASSQVGGYDTGELFF
NA	TRBV2	NA	TRBJ2-7	TGTGCCAGCAGTGATTCATTATCGGACGTTTCCTACGAGCAGTACTTC	CASSDSLSDVSYEQYF
NA	TRBV14	NA	TRBJ1-3	TGTGCCAGCAGCCAATTCTCTGGAAACACCATATATTTT	CASSQFSGNTIYF
NA	TRBV9	NA	TRBJ2-7	TGTGCCAGCAGCGTAGCTACCGGGTTCTCCTACGAGCAGTACTTC	CASSVATGFSYEQYF
NA	TRBV19	NA	TRBJ2-3	TGTGCCAGTAAAGAGTACGGGGAGGCAGATACGCAGTATTTT	CASKEYGEADTQYF
NA	TRBV19	TRBD2	TRBJ2-3	TGTGCCAGTAGCCCACTAGCGGAGTGGACAGATACGCAGTATTTT	CASSPLAEWTDTQYF
NA	TRBV5-6	NA	TRBJ2-5	TGTGCCAGCAGCTCGGGGGCCGGGGGAGAGACCCAGTACTTC	CASSSGAGGETQYF
NA	TRBV12-3/TRBV12-4	TRBD2	TRBJ2-7	TGTGCCAGCAGCAGGCTAGCGGGTTCCTACGAGCAGTACTTC	CASSRLAGSYEQYF
NA	TRBV30	TRBD1	TRBJ2-2	TGTGACTGGGCGACAGGGGCGGGGACCGGGGAGCTGTTTTTT	CDWATGAGTGELFF
once	TRBV7-9	TRBD1	TRBJ2-5	TGTGCCAGCAGCCCCGCCGGGACAGGGGGCGGGGAGACCCAGTACTTC	CASSPAGTGGGETQYF
NA	TRBV11-2	NA	TRBJ2-2	TGTGCCAGCAGCTTAGTACTGAGCACCGGGGAGCTGTTTTTT	CASSLVLSTGELFF
NA	TRBV7-9	NA	TRBJ1-1	TGTGCCATGAGGCGGGGGATGGAAGCTTTCTTT	CAMRRGMEAFF
NA	TRBV29-1	TRBD1	TRBJ2-1	TGCAGCGTTGAAGTGGGACAGGGATTTCCGAATGAGCAGTTCTTC	CSVEVGQGFPNEQFF
NA	TRBV14	NA	TRBJ1-3	TGTGCCAGCAGCGCCCGACGGGACTCTGGAAACACCATATATTTT	CASSARRDSGNTIYF
NA	TRBV9	NA	TRBJ1-1	TGTGCCAGCAGCGGTACAGGGACCACTGAAGCTTTCTTT	CASSGTGTTEAFF
NA	TRBV10-3	TRBD1	TRBJ2-7	TGTGCCATCAGTAACGGACAGGGTTACTACGAGCAGTACTTC	CAISNGQGYYEQYF
NA	TRBV7-9	TRBD1	TRBJ2-7	TGTGCCAGCAGCTTAGTGGACAGGGGGCTCTACGAGCAGTACTTC	CASSLVDRGLYEQYF
NA	TRBV29-1	NA	TRBJ2-1	TGCAGCGTTGGGAAGGCAGGGAGCAATGAGCAGTTCTTC	CSVGKAGSNEQFF
NA	TRBV6-5	NA	TRBJ2-1	TGTGCCAGCAGTTACGAAGGGGGAGTACATGAATCTGAGCAGTTCTTC	CASSYEGGVHESEQFF
NA	TRBV25-1	NA	TRBJ1-1	TGTGCCAGCAGTTTAGGGCAGACCGGAGCTTTCTTT	CASSLGQTGAFF
NA	TRBV7-2	NA	TRBJ1-1	TGTGCCAGCAGCTCTATGGGGAACACTGAAGCTTTCTTT	CASSSMGNTEAFF
NA	TRBV7-8	NA	TRBJ1-4	TGTGCCAGCAGCTTGTCGACCGGGGGACTCGGGGAACTGGTTTTT	CASSLSTGGLGELVF
NA	TRBV10-3	NA	TRBJ2-3	TGTGCCATCAGTGAACCGGGTTTACCAGATACGCAGTATTTT	CAISEPGLPDTQYF
NA	TRBV4-3	TRBD2	TRBJ2-7	TGCGCCAGCAGCCAAGTAGCGGGCGGCTCCTACGAGCAGTACTTC	CASSQVAGGSYEQYF
NA	TRBV29-1	TRBD1	TRBJ2-1	TGCAGCGTTGAAGTCTGGGACAGGGTGAATGAGCAGTTCTTC	CSVEVWDRVNEQFF
NA	TRBV28	NA	TRBJ2-3	TGTGCCAGCAGTCCGATGGCGACTGGTACAGATACGCAGTATTTT	CASSPMATGTDTQYF
NA	TRBV12-3/TRBV12-4	TRBD1	TRBJ2-7	TGTGCCAGCAGCTACATACGGACAGGTAGAGCCTACGAGCAGTACTTC	CASSYIRTGRAYEQYF
NA	TRBV7-3	TRBD1	TRBJ2-3	TGTGCCAGCAGCTCTCTCGAGGACAGGAGCACAGATACGCAGTATTTT	CASSSLEDRSTDTQYF
NA	TRBV7-9	TRBD2	TRBJ2-5	TGTGCCAGCAGCTTAATAGCGGGTGAAGAGACCCAGTACTTC	CASSLIAGEETQYF
once	TRBV7-9	NA	TRBJ1-1	TGTGCCAGCAGCTATTCCCTCGAACCTGAAGCTTTCTTT	CASSYSLEPEAFF
NA	TRBV7-9	NA	TRBJ2-3	TGTGCCAGCAGCTTTAGAGGGGATACGCAGTATTTT	CASSFRGDTQYF
NA	TRBV19	NA	TRBJ2-1	TGTGCCAGTAGATGGGATTTCGGAGACTCCTACAATGAGCAGTTCTTC	CASRWDFGDSYNEQFF
NA	TRBV7-9	NA	TRBJ1-1	TGTGCCAGCAGCACGACAGGGAACACTGAAGCTTTCTTT	CASSTTGNTEAFF
NA	TRBV21-1	NA	TRBJ2-3	TGTGCCAGCAGCAGTCGGACTAGCACAGATACGCAGTATTTT	CASSSRTSTDTQYF
NA	TRBV19	TRBD1	TRBJ2-7	TGTGCCAGCGAGGGACAGGGCTACGAGCAGTACTTC	CASEGQGYEQYF
NA	TRBV28	TRBD1	TRBJ2-5	TGTGCCAGCAGTCCCGACAGGGCCCAGTACTTC	CASSPDRAQYF